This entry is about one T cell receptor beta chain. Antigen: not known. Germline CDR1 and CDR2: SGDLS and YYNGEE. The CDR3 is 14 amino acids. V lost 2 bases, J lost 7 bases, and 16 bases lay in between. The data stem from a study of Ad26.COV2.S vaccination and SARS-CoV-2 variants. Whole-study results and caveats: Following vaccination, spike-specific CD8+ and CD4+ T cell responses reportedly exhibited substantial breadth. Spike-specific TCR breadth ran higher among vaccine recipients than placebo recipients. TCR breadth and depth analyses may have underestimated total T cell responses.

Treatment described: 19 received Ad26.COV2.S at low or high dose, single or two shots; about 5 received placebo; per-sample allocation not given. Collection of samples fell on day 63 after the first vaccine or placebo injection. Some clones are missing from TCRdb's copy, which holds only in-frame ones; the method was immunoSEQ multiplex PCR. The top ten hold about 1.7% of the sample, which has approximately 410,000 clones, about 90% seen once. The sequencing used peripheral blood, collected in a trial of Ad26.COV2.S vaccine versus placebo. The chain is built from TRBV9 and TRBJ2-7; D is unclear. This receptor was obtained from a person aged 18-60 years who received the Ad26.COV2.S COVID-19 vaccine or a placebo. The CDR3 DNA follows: TGTGCCAGCAGCGTGTCTCCGGGTTTCCGGGAGCAGTACTTC. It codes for CASSVSPGFREQYF. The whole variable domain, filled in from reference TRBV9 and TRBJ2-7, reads DSGVTQTPKHLITATGQRVTLRCSPRSGDLSVYWYQQSLDQGLQFLIQYYNGEERAKGNILERFSAQQFPDLHSELNLSSLELGDSALYFCASSVSPGFREQYFGPGTRLTVT.